The 17 T cell receptor beta chains presented below share a single source sample, sequenced in a study of blood T cell repertoires in COVID-19. This table comes from immunoSEQ multiplex PCR, and its TCRdb copy is limited to in-frame clones, with some not included. This sample has some 250,000 clones, with 80% to 90% found just once. The sample comprised PBMCs or T cells enriched from blood (not recorded which). The receptors here all came from a woman aged 45-65 years who had recovered from COVID-19.

The CDR3 loop is CASSRERLAANEQYF. The CDR3 DNA reads as TGTGCCAGTAGTAGAGAGAGGCTAGCGGCTAACGAGCAGTACTTC. This sequence joins TRBV19 and TRBJ2-7; 7 positions match TRBD2. After removal of 4 bases from V and 5 bases from J, the junction contained 11 bases not matched to a gene. The length of the CDR3 is 15 residues. Germline V gene data show CDR1 as LNHDA and CDR2 as SQIVND (reference sequence). The full variable domain, in which reference TRBV19 and TRBJ2-7 provide the parts outside the CDR3, is DGGITQSPKYLFRKEGQNVTLSCEQNLNHDAMYWYRQDPGQGLRLIYYSQIVNDFQKGDIAEGYSVSREKKESFPLTVTSAQKNPTAFYLCASSRERLAANEQYFGPGTRLTVT.

The gene calls are TRBV30 and TRBJ1-6; D might be TRBD1 (6 bases). Trimming took off 1 base at V and 2 bases at J, with 9 bases between the two ends. Per the germline V gene, CDR1 is GTSNPN and CDR2 is SVGIG (reference sequence). The CDR3 covers 15 residues. The CDR3 DNA follows: TGTGCCTGGAGTGGGGGGCAAACCTATAATTCACCCCTCCACTTT. Translated, it gives CAWSGGQTYNSPLHF.

This chain links TRBV12-3 or TRBV12-4 with TRBJ1-4; D remains unclear. Trimming shortened V by 3 bases and J by 11 bases, and 7 bases separated the two germline ends. The CDR3 runs to 11 residues. CDR3 amino acids: CASSLGRKLFF. CDR3 bases: TGTGCCAGCAGTTTGGGGAGGAAACTGTTTTTT.

This chain connects TRBV27 to TRBJ1-4; no definite D call. The CDR3 contains 14 residues. CDR1 and CDR2 from the germline V gene are MNHEY and SMNVEV (reference sequence). V dropped 3 bases and J dropped 0 bases, with 5 bases sitting between them. CDR3 region: CASSFSATNEKLFF. The CDR3 region has the DNA TGTGCCAGCAGTTTTTCTGCAACTAATGAAAAACTGTTTTTT.

The rearrangement links TRBV7-9 to TRBJ1-1; D call uncertain. The germline V and J ends were trimmed by 1 base and 11 bases, with 11 bases remaining between them. Germline CDR1 is SEHNR and CDR2 is FQNEAQ (reference sequence). The CDR3 is 12 amino acids. The chain's CDR3 is CASSLETRGAFF. The CDR3 bases are TGTGCCAGCAGCTTAGAAACCCGAGGGGCTTTCTTT.

This clone was counted between two and nine times. This chain connects TRBV2 to TRBJ1-5, with D perhaps TRBD1 (5 bases). This CDR3 is 13 amino acids long. Germline loops: CDR1 SNHLY, CDR2 FYNNEI. With 6 bases removed from V and 0 bases from J, the gap between germline ends came to 6 bases. The CDR3 DNA reads TGTGCCAGCAGACAGGATAGCAATCAGCCCCAGCATTTT. Protein sequence: CASRQDSNQPQHF.

The V call is TRBV20-1, the J call TRBJ1-1; possible D gene TRBD1, 5 bases. V was trimmed by 6 bases and J by 10 bases, leaving 15 bases between them. Germline CDR1 is DFQATT and CDR2 is SNEGSKA (reference sequence). The CDR3 sequence is 11 residues long. The CDR3 DNA sequence: TGCAGTGCCCGAGACAGTTCCCGAGCTTTCTTT. Translation: CSARDSSRAFF.

This clone was detected once. CDR3 bases: TGTGCCAGCAGGCCACAGGGGGCGGGAGGGGCCAACGTCCTGACTTTC. As protein: CASRPQGAGGANVLTF. V is TRBV13 and J is TRBJ2-6; 9 nucleotides match TRBD1. V lost 6 bases and J lost 4; bases outside the gene matches: 7. Germline V gene sequence: CDR1 PRHDT, CDR2 FYEKMQ (reference sequence). This CDR3 has 16 amino acids.

This chain uses TRBV18 with TRBJ1-3, with TRBD1 matching 7 bases. CDR3 length: 16 residues. Germline V gives CDR1 KGHSH, CDR2 LQKENI. V lost 2 bases and J lost 4; bases outside the gene matches: 8. CDR3 region: CASSPVEGASGNTIYF. The DNA of the CDR3 is TGTGCCAGCTCACCAGTAGAGGGGGCTTCGGGAAACACCATATATTTT.

This clone was observed a handful of times. This chain links TRBV16 with TRBJ1-2; 8 positions match TRBD1. Germline trimming cut 4 bases from V and 7 bases from J; bases unmatched to any gene: 5. Germline V lookup: CDR1 KGHSY, CDR2 FQNENV. The CDR3 totals 13 residues. The chain's CDR3 is CASSLGQGGGYTF. CDR3 DNA sequence: TGTGCCAGCAGCCTCGGACAGGGCGGTGGCTACACCTTC.

The chain joins TRBV2 to TRBJ1-4; 10 bases agree with TRBD1. The germline gives CDR1 SNHLY, CDR2 FYNNEI. This CDR3 spans 15 amino acids. Trimming cost V 5 bases and J 6 bases; bases outside gene matches: 6. CDR3 residues: CASSRQGAFDEKLFF. The CDR3 DNA sequence: TGTGCCAGCAGTCGACAGGGGGCGTTTGATGAAAAACTGTTTTTT.

The chain has TRBV19 and TRBJ2-7, with TRBD1 identical over 7 bases. The CDR3 length is 15 residues. CDR1 and CDR2 (germline): LNHDA, SQIVND (reference sequence). V lost 5 bases and J lost 5; bases outside the gene matches: 12. The DNA for the CDR3 is TGTGCCAGTAGTGACGACAGGGAAATTGTGGACGAGCAGTACTTC. Protein sequence: CASSDDREIVDEQYF.

This chain links TRBV19 with TRBJ2-5, with a possible D match to TRBD1 (6 bases). Germline V lookup: CDR1 LNHDA, CDR2 SQIVND (reference sequence). This CDR3 comprises 13 residues. V lost 6 bases to trimming and J lost 0 bases, with 8 bases between them. The CDR3 DNA reads TGTGCCAGTAGAAGGGGGTACCAAGAGACCCAGTACTTC. Its translation: CASRRGYQETQYF. Drawing the rest from reference TRBV19 and TRBJ2-5, the complete variable domain is DGGITQSPKYLFRKEGQNVTLSCEQNLNHDAMYWYRQDPGQGLRLIYYSQIVNDFQKGDIAEGYSVSREKKESFPLTVTSAQKNPTAFYLCASRRGYQETQYFGPGTRLLVL.

This chain links TRBV7-9 with TRBJ2-3; 8 nucleotides align to TRBD1. Germline-derived CDR1 and CDR2 are SEHNR and FQNEAQ (reference sequence). The CDR3 has 15 residues. The junction had 7 bases not matched to a gene; V was cut back by 5 bases and J by 3 bases. The CDR3 DNA follows: TGTGCCAGCAGCCGGGGACAGGACAAGACAGATACGCAGTATTTT. Its translation is CASSRGQDKTDTQYF. The full variable domain, in which reference TRBV7-9 and TRBJ2-3 provide the parts outside the CDR3, is DTGVSQNPRHKITKRGQNVTFRCDPISEHNRLYWYRQTLGQGPEFLTYFQNEAQLEKSRLLSDRFSAERPKGSFSTLEIQRTEQGDSAMYLCASSRGQDKTDTQYFGPGTRLTVL.

This chain uses TRBV7-8 with TRBJ2-3; TRBD1 aligns across 8 bases. Germline assignment: CDR1 SGHVS and CDR2 FQNEAQ. The length of the CDR3 is 15 residues. V dropped 5 bases and J dropped 6; count of bases not matched to a gene: 10. DNA for the CDR3: TGTGCCAGCAGCCGAGGGACAGGCGGTTGGGATACGCAGTATTTT. Its protein product is CASSRGTGGWDTQYF.

The gene calls are TRBV28 and TRBJ1-1; D is uncertain. This CDR3 contains 13 residues. Germline assignment: CDR1 MDHEN and CDR2 SYDVKM. V shed 3 bases and J shed 0 bases, with 5 bases lying between them. The CDR3 nucleotides are TGTGCCAGCAGTTTTAGCATGAACACTGAAGCTTTCTTT. It yields the protein CASSFSMNTEAFF.

The rearrangement uses TRBV27 and TRBJ2-1, with 11 bases identical to TRBD2. J gave up 6 bases and V 2 bases, and 6 bases lay outside the gene matches. The CDR3 length is 16 residues. The germline CDR1 and CDR2 sequences are MNHEY and SMNVEV (reference sequence). The CDR3 DNA reads as TGTGCCAGCAGTTTACGGGCAGGGACTAGCGGCAATGAGCAGTTCTTC. It yields the protein CASSLRAGTSGNEQFF.